The entry below describes one T cell receptor (beta chain). Uncontrolled infection, other autoimmune disease, pregnancy or lactation led to exclusion. This sample stems from a study of T cells in Graves' hyperthyroidism and ophthalmopathy. Study context: Peripheral blood was acquired at first diagnosis, ahead of any therapy whatsoever.

V was pared by 3 bases and J by 5 bases, with 17 bases between. This CDR3 contains 16 residues. Germline CDR1 and CDR2: PRHDT and FYEKMQ (reference sequence). TCR beta CDR3 regions were amplified from RNA transcripts. Primed by the HTBI set, a first-round RT-PCR was run on the TCR CDR3. TCRdb re-called the multiplex PCR reads through MiXCR, storing one row per CDR3 protein. The sample lists about 640,000 distinct CDR3 sequences; around 21% were seen once. Material for sequencing was blood. V is TRBV13 and J is TRBJ2-4, with D perhaps TRBD2 (6 bases). The TCR originated in a young man with Graves' ophthalmopathy. CDR3 protein: CASSFAIGTSQNIQYF. In DNA, the CDR3 is TGTGCCAGCAGCTTCGCCATCGGGACTTCCCAAAACATTCAGTACTTC.